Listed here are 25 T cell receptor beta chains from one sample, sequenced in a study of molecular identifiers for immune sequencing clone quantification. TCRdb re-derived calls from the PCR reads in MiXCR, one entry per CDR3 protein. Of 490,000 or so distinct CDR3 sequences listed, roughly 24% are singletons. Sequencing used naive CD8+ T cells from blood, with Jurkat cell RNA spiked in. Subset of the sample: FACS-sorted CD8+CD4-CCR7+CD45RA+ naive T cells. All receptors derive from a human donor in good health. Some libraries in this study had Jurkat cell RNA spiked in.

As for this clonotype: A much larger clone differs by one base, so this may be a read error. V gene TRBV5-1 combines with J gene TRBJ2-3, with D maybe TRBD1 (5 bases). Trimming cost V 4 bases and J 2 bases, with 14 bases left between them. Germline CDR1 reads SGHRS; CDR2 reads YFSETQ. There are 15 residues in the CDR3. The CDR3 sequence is CASSPDTFHTDTQYF. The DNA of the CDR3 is TGCGCCAGCAGCCCGGACACATTCCACACAGATACGCAGTATTTT.

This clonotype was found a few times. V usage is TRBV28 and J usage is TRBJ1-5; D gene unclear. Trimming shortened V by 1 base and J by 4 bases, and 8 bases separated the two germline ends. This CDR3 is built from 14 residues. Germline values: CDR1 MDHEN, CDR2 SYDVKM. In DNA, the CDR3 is TGTGCCAGCAGTTTATTGGCGGGGAATCAGCCCCAGCATTTT. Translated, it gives CASSLLAGNQPQHF. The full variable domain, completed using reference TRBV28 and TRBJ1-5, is DVKVTQSSRYLVKRTGEKVFLECVQDMDHENMFWYRQDPGLGLRLIYFSYDVKMKEKGDIPEGYSVSREKKERFSLILESASTNQTSMYLCASSLLAGNQPQHFGDGTRLSIL.

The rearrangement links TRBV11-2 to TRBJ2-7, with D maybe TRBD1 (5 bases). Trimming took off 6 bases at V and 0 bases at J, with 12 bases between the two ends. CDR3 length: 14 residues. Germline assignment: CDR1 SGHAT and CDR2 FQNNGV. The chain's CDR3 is CASRDIQSSYEQYF. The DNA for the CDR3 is TGTGCCAGCAGGGACATACAGAGCTCCTACGAGCAGTACTTC.

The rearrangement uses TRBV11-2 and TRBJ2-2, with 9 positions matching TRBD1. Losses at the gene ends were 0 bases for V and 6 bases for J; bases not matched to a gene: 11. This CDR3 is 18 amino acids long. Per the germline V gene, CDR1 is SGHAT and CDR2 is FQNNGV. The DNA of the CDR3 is TGTGCCAGCAGCTTAGATCGATGGACAGGGGTTAGGTCCGGGGAGCTGTTTTTT. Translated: CASSLDRWTGVRSGELFF. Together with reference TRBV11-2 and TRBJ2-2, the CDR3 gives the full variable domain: EAGVAQSPRYKIIEKRQSVAFWCNPISGHATLYWYQQILGQGPKLLIQFQNNGVVDDSQLPKDRFSAERLKGVDSTLKIQPAKLEDSAVYLCASSLDRWTGVRSGELFFGEGSRLTVL.

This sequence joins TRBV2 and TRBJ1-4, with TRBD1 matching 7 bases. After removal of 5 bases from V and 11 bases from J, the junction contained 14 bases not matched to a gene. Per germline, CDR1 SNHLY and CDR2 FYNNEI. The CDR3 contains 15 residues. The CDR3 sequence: CASSPTGTPGDKLFF. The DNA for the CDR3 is TGTGCCAGCAGTCCGACAGGGACTCCCGGGGATAAACTGTTTTTT.

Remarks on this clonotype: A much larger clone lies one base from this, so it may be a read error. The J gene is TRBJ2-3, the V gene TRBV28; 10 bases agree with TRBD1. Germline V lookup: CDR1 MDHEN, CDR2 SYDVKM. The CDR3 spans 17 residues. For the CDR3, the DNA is TGTGCCAGCAGTGGACAGGGGGTGGTCGTAAGCACAGGTACGCAGTATTTT. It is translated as CASSGQGVVVSTGTQYF.

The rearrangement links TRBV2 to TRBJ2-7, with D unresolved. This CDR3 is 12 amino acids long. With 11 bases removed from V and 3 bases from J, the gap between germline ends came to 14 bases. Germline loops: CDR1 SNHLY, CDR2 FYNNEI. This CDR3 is CAWERANYEQYF. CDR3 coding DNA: TGTGCCTGGGAAAGGGCGAACTACGAGCAGTACTTC.

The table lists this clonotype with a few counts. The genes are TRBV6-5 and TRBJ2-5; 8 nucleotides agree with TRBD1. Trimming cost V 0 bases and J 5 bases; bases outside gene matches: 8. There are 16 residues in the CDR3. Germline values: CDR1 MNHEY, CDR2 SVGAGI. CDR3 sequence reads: CASSYSLGQGAETQYF. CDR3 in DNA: TGTGCCAGCAGTTACTCGCTAGGACAGGGAGCGGAGACCCAGTACTTC.

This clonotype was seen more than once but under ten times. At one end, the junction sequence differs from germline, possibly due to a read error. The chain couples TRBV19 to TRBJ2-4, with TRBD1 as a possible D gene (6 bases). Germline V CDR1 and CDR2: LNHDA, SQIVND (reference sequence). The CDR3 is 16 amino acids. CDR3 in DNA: TGTGCCAGTAGGGTCGGGACAAGGCAAGCCAAAAACATTCAGTGCTTC. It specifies CASRVGTRQAKNIQCF.

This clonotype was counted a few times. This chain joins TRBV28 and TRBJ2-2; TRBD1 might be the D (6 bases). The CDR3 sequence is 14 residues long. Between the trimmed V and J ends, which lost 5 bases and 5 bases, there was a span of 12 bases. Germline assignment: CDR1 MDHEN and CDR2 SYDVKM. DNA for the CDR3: TGTGCCAGCAGTCCCGGGACACAGACCGGGGAGCTGTTTTTT. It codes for CASSPGTQTGELFF.

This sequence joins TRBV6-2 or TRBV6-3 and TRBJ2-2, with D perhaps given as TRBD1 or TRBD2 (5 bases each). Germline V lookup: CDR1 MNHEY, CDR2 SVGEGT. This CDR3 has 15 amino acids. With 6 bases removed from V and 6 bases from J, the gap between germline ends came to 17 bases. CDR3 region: CASSLGRSRSGELFF. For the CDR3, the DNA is TGTGCCAGCAGCTTGGGACGGTCAAGGTCCGGGGAGCTGTTTTTT.

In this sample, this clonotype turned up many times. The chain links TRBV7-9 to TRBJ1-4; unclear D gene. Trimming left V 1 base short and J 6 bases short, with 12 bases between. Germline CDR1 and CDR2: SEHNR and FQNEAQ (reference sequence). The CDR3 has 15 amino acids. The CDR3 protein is CASSLGWIADEKLFF. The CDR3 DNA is TGTGCCAGCAGCTTAGGATGGATTGCGGATGAAAAACTGTTTTTT. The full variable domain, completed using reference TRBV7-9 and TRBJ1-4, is DTGVSQNPRHKITKRGQNVTFRCDPISEHNRLYWYRQTLGQGPEFLTYFQNEAQLEKSRLLSDRFSAERPKGSFSTLEIQRTEQGDSAMYLCASSLGWIADEKLFFGSGTQLSVL.

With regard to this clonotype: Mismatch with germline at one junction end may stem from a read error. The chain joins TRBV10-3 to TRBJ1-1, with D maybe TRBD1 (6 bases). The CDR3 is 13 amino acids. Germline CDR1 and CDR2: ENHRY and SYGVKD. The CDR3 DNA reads TGTGCCATCAGTGAAGGAGGGGACACTGAAGCTTCCTTT. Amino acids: CAISEGGDTEASF.

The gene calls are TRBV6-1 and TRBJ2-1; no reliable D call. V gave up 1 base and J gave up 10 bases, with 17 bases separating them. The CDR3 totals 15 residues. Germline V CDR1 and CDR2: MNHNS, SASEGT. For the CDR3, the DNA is TGTGCCAGCAGTGAAGAGGCGCGAGCTACTTTCGAGCAGTTCTTC. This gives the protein CASSEEARATFEQFF.

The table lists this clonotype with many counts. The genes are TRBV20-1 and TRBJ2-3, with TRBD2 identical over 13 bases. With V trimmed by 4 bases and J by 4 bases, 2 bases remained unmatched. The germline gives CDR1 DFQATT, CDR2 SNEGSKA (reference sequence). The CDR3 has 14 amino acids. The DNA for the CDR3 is TGCAGTGCTAAGGGACTAGCGGGGTCAGATACGCAGTATTTT. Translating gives CSAKGLAGSDTQYF.

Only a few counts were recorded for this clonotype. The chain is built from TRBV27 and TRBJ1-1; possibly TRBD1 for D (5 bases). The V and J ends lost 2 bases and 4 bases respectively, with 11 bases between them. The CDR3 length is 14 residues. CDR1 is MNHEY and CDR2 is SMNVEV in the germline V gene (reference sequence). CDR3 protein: CASSLQGIGTEAFF. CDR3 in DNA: TGTGCCAGCAGTTTACAGGGAATTGGCACTGAAGCTTTCTTT.

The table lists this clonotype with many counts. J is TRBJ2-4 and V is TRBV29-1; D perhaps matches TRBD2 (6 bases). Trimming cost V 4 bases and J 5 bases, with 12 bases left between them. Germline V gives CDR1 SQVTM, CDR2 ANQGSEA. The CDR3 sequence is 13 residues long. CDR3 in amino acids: CSVVARRENIQYF. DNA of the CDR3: TGCAGCGTTGTGGCTAGGAGGGAAAACATTCAGTACTTC.

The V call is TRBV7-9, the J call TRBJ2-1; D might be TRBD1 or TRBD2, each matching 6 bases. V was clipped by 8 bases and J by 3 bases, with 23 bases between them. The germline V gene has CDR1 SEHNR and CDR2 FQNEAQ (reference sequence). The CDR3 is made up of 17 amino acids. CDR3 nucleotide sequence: TGTGCCAGCGGCTCAAACGCCGGGGGCCGCGACTACAATGAGCAGTTCTTC. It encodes CASGSNAGGRDYNEQFF.

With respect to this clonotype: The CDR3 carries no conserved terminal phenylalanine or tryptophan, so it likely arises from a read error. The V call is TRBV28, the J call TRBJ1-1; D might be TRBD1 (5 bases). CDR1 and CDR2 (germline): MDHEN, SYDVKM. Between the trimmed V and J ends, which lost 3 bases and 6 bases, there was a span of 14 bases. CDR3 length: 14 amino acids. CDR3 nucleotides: TGTGCCAGCAGTTTTCGGGGGGGTCTCCCTGAAGCTTTCTAT. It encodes CASSFRGGLPEAFY.

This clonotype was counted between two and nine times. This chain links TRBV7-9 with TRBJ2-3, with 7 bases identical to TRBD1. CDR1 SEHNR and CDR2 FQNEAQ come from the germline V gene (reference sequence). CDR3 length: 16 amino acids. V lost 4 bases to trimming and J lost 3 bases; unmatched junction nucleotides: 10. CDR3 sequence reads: CASSSRTGLRTDTQYF. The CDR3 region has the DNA TGTGCCAGCAGCTCCAGGACAGGATTAAGAACAGATACGCAGTATTTT.

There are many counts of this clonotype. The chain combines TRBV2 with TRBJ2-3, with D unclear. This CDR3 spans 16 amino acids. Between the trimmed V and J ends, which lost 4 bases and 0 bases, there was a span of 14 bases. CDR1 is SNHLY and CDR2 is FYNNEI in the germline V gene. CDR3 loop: CASSGLGVTSTDTQYF. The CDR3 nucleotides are TGTGCCAGCAGTGGCCTTGGGGTCACTAGCACAGATACGCAGTATTTT.

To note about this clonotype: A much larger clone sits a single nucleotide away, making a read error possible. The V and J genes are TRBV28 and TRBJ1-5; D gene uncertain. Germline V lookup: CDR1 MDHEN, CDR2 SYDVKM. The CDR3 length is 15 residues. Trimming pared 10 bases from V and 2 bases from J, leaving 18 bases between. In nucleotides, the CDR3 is TGTGCCACCCTGTCAGTATCCTATGGCAATCAGCCCCAGCATTTT. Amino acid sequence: CATLSVSYGNQPQHF.

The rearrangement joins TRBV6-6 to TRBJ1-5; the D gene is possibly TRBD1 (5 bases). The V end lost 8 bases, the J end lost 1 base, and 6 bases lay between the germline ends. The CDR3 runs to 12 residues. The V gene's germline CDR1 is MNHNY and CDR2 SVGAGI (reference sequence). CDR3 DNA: TGTGCCAGCTGGGGGAGCAATCAGCCCCAGCATTTT. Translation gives CASWGSNQPQHF.

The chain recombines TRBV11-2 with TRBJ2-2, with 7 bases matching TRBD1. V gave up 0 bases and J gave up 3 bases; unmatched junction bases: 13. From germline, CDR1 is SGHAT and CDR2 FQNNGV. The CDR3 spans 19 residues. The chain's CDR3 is CASSLDLMFGQAHTGELFF. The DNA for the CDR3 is TGTGCCAGCAGCTTAGATCTTATGTTTGGACAGGCGCACACCGGGGAGCTGTTTTTT.

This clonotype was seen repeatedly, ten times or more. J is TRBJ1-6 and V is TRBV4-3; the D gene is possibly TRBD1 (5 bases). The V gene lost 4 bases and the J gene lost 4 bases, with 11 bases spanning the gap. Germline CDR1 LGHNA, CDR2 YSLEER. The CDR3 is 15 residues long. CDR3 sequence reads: CASSLDRTYNSPLHF. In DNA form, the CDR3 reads TGCGCCAGCAGCCTAGACAGAACATATAATTCACCCCTCCACTTT.